This TCR beta chain was identified in a study of CD8 T cells in Susac syndrome. Regarding the study as a whole: Among people with Susac, CD8+ clonal expansion was greatest in TEMRA cells and active patients.

This CDR3 contains 15 residues. Trimming took off 6 bases at V and 0 bases at J, with 15 bases between the two ends. Germline V gene lookup returns CDR1 MNHEY and CDR2 SMNVEV (reference sequence). An amount of RNA that ranged from roughly 0.5 to 1 ug was reverse transcribed with random hexamers. The amplification used immunoSEQ multiplex PCR on TCR beta CDR3; it spanned 54 Vbeta and 13 Jbeta. From the immunoSEQ multiplex PCR reads, TCRdb called clonotypes with MiXCR, one entry per CDR3 protein. The sample carries around 110,000 distinct CDR3 sequences, about 93% recorded once. The CD8+ and CD4+ T cells were isolated magnetically using a negative isolation approach, whereas the TEMRA cells were enriched by FACS. This clonotype was found once. Its specificity is not known.

This sequence joins TRBV27 and TRBJ2-7; possibly TRBD1 or TRBD2 for D (5 bases each). The TCR originated in a human donor with Susac syndrome. The specimen was CD8+ T cells from PBMCs. The CDR3 DNA reads TGTGCCAGCAGCTGGTCCGGGACGGCCTCCTACGAGCAGTACTTC. Translation gives CASSWSGTASYEQYF.